This is a list of T cell receptor beta chains from one sample in a study of blood T cell repertoires in COVID-19. Only in-frame clones appear in the TCRdb table, and some are missing; sequencing was by immunoSEQ multiplex PCR. The sample holds 150,000 to 200,000 clones; around 90% are singletons and the top ten take 2% to 2.5%. Specimen: peripheral blood. Source of these receptors: a man aged 50 to 59 who had recovered from COVID-19. Each CDR3 is given with its conserved first and last residue. Each record gives: CDR3 protein, CDR3 DNA, D gene, J gene, V gene, clone size. The D gene is left open where the match is weak. Expanded clones get a size class; other rows say once, few or many, or leave the size out.

CDR3aa: CSVEGTSGGATGELFF
CDR3nt: TGCAGCGTTGAAGGGACTAGCGGGGGGGCTACCGGGGAGCTGTTTTTT
d_gene: TRBD2
j_gene: TRBJ2-2
v_gene: TRBV29-1
abundance: .

CDR3aa: CASKTSGVDTQYF
CDR3nt: TGTGCCAGCAAAACTAGCGGGGTGGATACGCAGTATTTT
d_gene: TRBD2
j_gene: TRBJ2-3
v_gene: TRBV2
abundance: .

CDR3aa: CASSPTGRNQPQHF
CDR3nt: TGTGCCAGCAGCCCGACAGGCCGCAATCAGCCCCAGCATTTT
d_gene: .
j_gene: TRBJ1-5
v_gene: TRBV9
abundance: .

CDR3aa: CASSLVRDYSYNEQFF
CDR3nt: TGTGCCAGCAGCTTAGTACGAGACTACTCCTACAATGAGCAGTTCTTC
d_gene: .
j_gene: TRBJ2-1
v_gene: TRBV7-2
abundance: .

CDR3aa: CASSLAPRGDTQYF
CDR3nt: TGTGCCAGCAGCTTGGCCCCAAGGGGAGATACGCAGTATTTT
d_gene: .
j_gene: TRBJ2-3
v_gene: TRBV7-3
abundance: .

CDR3aa: CASSPAASGGGETQYF
CDR3nt: TGTGCCAGCAGCCCAGCGGCTAGCGGGGGGGGAGAGACCCAGTACTTC
d_gene: TRBD2
j_gene: TRBJ2-5
v_gene: TRBV7-7
abundance: .

CDR3aa: CASSQKSRTLYGYTF
CDR3nt: TGTGCCAGCAGCCAAAAGTCCCGGACACTCTATGGCTACACCTTC
d_gene: .
j_gene: TRBJ1-2
v_gene: TRBV3-1/TRBV3-2
abundance: .

CDR3aa: CASSLAGSVVGYTF
CDR3nt: TGTGCCAGCAGCTTGGCGGGGTCAGTCGTTGGCTACACCTTC
d_gene: .
j_gene: TRBJ1-2
v_gene: TRBV5-4
abundance: .

CDR3aa: CASSEGTSGGAETQYF
CDR3nt: TGTGCCAGCAGTGAGGGGACTAGCGGAGGGGCGGAGACCCAGTACTTC
d_gene: TRBD2
j_gene: TRBJ2-5
v_gene: TRBV2
abundance: .

CDR3aa: CASSRDRGEKLFF
CDR3nt: TGTGCCAGCAGCCGGGACAGGGGTGAAAAACTGTTTTTT
d_gene: TRBD1
j_gene: TRBJ1-4
v_gene: TRBV7-2
abundance: .

CDR3aa: CASSPFRGNYGYTF
CDR3nt: TGTGCCAGCAGCCCTTTCAGGGGTAACTATGGCTACACCTTC
d_gene: .
j_gene: TRBJ1-2
v_gene: TRBV7-2
abundance: once

CDR3aa: CATRGQDTDTQYF
CDR3nt: TGTGCCACCAGGGGACAGGACACAGATACGCAGTATTTT
d_gene: TRBD1
j_gene: TRBJ2-3
v_gene: TRBV28
abundance: .

CDR3aa: CASSLTGSSNQPQHF
CDR3nt: TGTGCCAGCAGTTTAACAGGGAGTAGCAATCAGCCCCAGCATTTT
d_gene: .
j_gene: TRBJ1-5
v_gene: TRBV28
abundance: .

CDR3aa: CASSLATIQETQYF
CDR3nt: TGTGCCAGCAGCTTAGCGACAATCCAAGAGACCCAGTACTTC
d_gene: .
j_gene: TRBJ2-5
v_gene: TRBV7-9
abundance: .

CDR3aa: CASSLTAGYNEQFF
CDR3nt: TGTGCCAGCAGCTTAACAGCGGGGTACAATGAGCAGTTCTTC
d_gene: TRBD2
j_gene: TRBJ2-1
v_gene: TRBV7-3
abundance: few

CDR3aa: CATSSDTGELFF
CDR3nt: TGTGCCACCAGTTCTGACACCGGGGAGCTGTTTTTT
d_gene: .
j_gene: TRBJ2-2
v_gene: TRBV24-1
abundance: .

CDR3aa: CASSQDGGGGETQYF
CDR3nt: TGTGCCAGCAGCCAAGACGGGGGAGGAGGTGAGACCCAGTACTTC
d_gene: .
j_gene: TRBJ2-5
v_gene: TRBV3-1/TRBV3-2
abundance: .

CDR3aa: CASSLPDKLNTGELFF
CDR3nt: TGTGCCAGCAGCTTACCCGACAAATTGAACACCGGGGAGCTGTTTTTT
d_gene: .
j_gene: TRBJ2-2
v_gene: TRBV11-3
abundance: .

CDR3aa: CSVTGGGSTNEKLFF
CDR3nt: TGCAGCGTTACCGGGGGGGGGTCAACTAATGAAAAACTGTTTTTT
d_gene: .
j_gene: TRBJ1-4
v_gene: TRBV29-1
abundance: once

CDR3aa: CASSEPGQGTSYEQFF
CDR3nt: TGTGCCAGCAGTGAACCGGGACAGGGAACGTCGTATGAGCAGTTCTTC
d_gene: TRBD1
j_gene: TRBJ2-1
v_gene: TRBV2
abundance: few

CDR3aa: CASSRTQGADQPQHF
CDR3nt: TGTGCCAGCAGCAGGACCCAGGGGGCGGATCAGCCCCAGCATTTT
d_gene: TRBD1
j_gene: TRBJ1-5
v_gene: TRBV9
abundance: .

CDR3aa: CASSYNTPRGSPLHF
CDR3nt: TGTGCCAGCAGTTACAACACCCCCAGGGGATCACCCCTCCACTTT
d_gene: .
j_gene: TRBJ1-6
v_gene: TRBV6-2/TRBV6-3
abundance: .